The 20 T cell receptor beta chains below come from one sample, sequenced in a study of blood T cell repertoires in COVID-19. Assay: immunoSEQ multiplex PCR; the TCRdb copy retains only in-frame clones and omits some. The sample lists some 150,000 clones; over 75% were seen once. Sample: peripheral blood. Receptor source: a middle-aged woman with acute or convalescent COVID-19.

This rearrangement joins TRBV28 to TRBJ1-1; maybe TRBD1 (5 bases). This CDR3 spans 16 amino acids. The germline gives CDR1 MDHEN, CDR2 SYDVKM. V dropped 6 bases and J dropped 0 bases, with 17 bases sitting between them. The CDR3 loop is CASSENRIYMNTEAFF. For the CDR3, the DNA is TGTGCCAGCAGCGAAAACAGGATTTACATGAACACTGAAGCTTTCTTT.

The rearrangement joins TRBV24-1 to TRBJ2-2; 8 bases are a match to TRBD1. V lost 8 bases, J lost 1 base, and 2 bases stayed unmatched. The CDR3 consists of 14 residues. Germline V gives CDR1 KGHDR, CDR2 SFDVKD. Written as DNA, the CDR3 is TGTGCCACCACGGACAGGGAGAACACCGGGGAGCTGTTTTTT. Its translation is CATTDRENTGELFF.

The chain combines TRBV7-3 with TRBJ1-1; 7 bases are a match to TRBD1. Trimming removed 5 bases from V and 0 bases from J; junction bases left unmatched: 6. The CDR3 contains 15 residues. Per the germline V gene, CDR1 is SGHTA and CDR2 is FQGTGA. CDR3 DNA: TGTGCCAGCAGCCCGACAGGGAACATGAACACTGAAGCTTTCTTT. This encodes CASSPTGNMNTEAFF.

The V and J genes are TRBV19 and TRBJ2-6; possible D gene TRBD1, 5 bases. This CDR3 is built from 15 residues. The germline CDR1 and CDR2 sequences are LNHDA and SQIVND (reference sequence). V lost 6 bases and J 5 bases, leaving 14 bases between the germline ends. The CDR3 coding sequence is TGTGCCAGTAGCCCCATCAGGGTCAGGGCCAACGTCCTGACTTTC. Translation: CASSPIRVRANVLTF.

This clone was seen only a few times. J is TRBJ1-5 and V is TRBV19; TRBD1 matches at 7 bases. Germline CDR1 reads LNHDA; CDR2 reads SQIVND (reference sequence). This CDR3 comprises 14 residues. After removal of 6 bases from V and 8 bases from J, the junction contained 10 bases not matched to a gene. Written as DNA, the CDR3 is TGTGCCAGTAGCCAGACAGGGCCGAATGAGCCCCAGCATTTT. Translation gives CASSQTGPNEPQHF.

The chain is built from TRBV20-1 and TRBJ2-1; no clear D gene. The V end was cut by 3 bases, the J end by 9 bases, with 9 bases between. Germline V lookup: CDR1 DFQATT, CDR2 SNEGSKA (reference sequence). The CDR3 extends over 11 amino acids. CDR3 loop: CSARAGTEQFF. The CDR3 nucleotides read TGCAGTGCTAGGGCTGGCACTGAGCAGTTCTTC.

About this clone: A junction boundary mismatches the germline segment, possibly from a read error. V is TRBV5-6 and J is TRBJ2-3; no definite D call. CDR3 length: 14 residues. The germline V gene has CDR1 SGHDT and CDR2 YYEEEE. Written as DNA, the CDR3 is TGTGCCAACAGCTTATTACAGAGCACAGATACGCAGTATTTT. This encodes CANSLLQSTDTQYF.

The J gene is TRBJ2-3, the V gene TRBV3-1 (or the pseudogene TRBV3-2); TRBD2 is a possible D gene (7 bases). Germline V lookup: CDR1 LGHDT, CDR2 YNNKEL (reference sequence). V shed 3 bases and J shed 4 bases, with 20 bases lying between them. CDR3 size: 17 residues. The CDR3 loop is CASSQPGGGGVSDTQYF. CDR3 nucleotides: TGTGCCAGCAGCCAGCCCGGAGGAGGGGGGGTATCAGATACGCAGTATTTT.

The chain links TRBV19 to TRBJ2-3; D is perhaps TRBD1 (5 bases). CDR3 length equals 13 residues. The V gene lost 5 bases and the J gene lost 3 bases, with 9 bases spanning the gap. Germline V lookup: CDR1 LNHDA, CDR2 SQIVND (reference sequence). The CDR3 sequence is CASSWGMTDTQYF. The DNA for the CDR3 is TGTGCCAGTAGTTGGGGCATGACAGATACGCAGTATTTT.

This chain links TRBV6-5 with TRBJ1-6; D is undetermined. V lost 6 bases to trimming and J lost 7 bases, with 7 bases between them. Per the germline V gene, CDR1 is MNHEY and CDR2 is SVGAGI. The CDR3 has 12 amino acids. The CDR3 here is CASSPGNSPLHF. The CDR3, as DNA: TGTGCCAGCAGCCCCGGGAATTCACCCCTCCACTTT.

The V and J genes are TRBV30 and TRBJ2-3, with D maybe TRBD1 (5 bases). The CDR3 extends over 17 amino acids. Germline V gene data show CDR1 as GTSNPN and CDR2 as SVGIG (reference sequence). The V end lost 7 bases, the J end lost 8 bases, and 31 bases lay between the germline ends. CDR3 sequence (DNA): TGTGCCTTAACGATAACAGGCGGCAGGCGAGCTTATGGTACGCAGTATTTT. It specifies CALTITGGRRAYGTQYF.

The chain joins TRBV4-1 to TRBJ2-2, with D maybe TRBD1 (7 bases). Germline V gene data show CDR1 as MGHRA and CDR2 as YSYEKL. This CDR3 has 14 amino acids. Trimming left V 6 bases short and J 5 bases short, with 13 bases between. The DNA of the CDR3 is TGCGCCAGCAGAGCAGGGGGAGGAACCGGGGAGCTGTTTTTT. Translation gives CASRAGGGTGELFF.

V is TRBV6-4 and J is TRBJ2-2; TRBD2 matches at 12 bases. The CDR3 consists of 16 residues. V trimming: 4 bases; J trimming: 7 bases; junction bases outside the gene matches: 7. Germline V gives CDR1 MRHNA, CDR2 SNTAGT. The CDR3 is CASSATSGRRSGELFF. The CDR3 DNA reads as TGTGCCAGCAGTGCAACTAGCGGGAGGAGAAGCGGGGAGCTGTTTTTT.

A note on this clone: This specimen includes other DNA sequences encoding the same CDR3. V and J are TRBV19 and TRBJ1-2, with 9 bases that match TRBD1. Germline V gene lookup returns CDR1 LNHDA and CDR2 SQIVND (reference sequence). The CDR3 totals 14 residues. After removal of 6 bases from V and 1 base from J, the junction contained 3 bases not matched to a gene. The CDR3 reads CASRGQGVNYGYTF. CDR3 sequence (DNA): TGTGCCAGTAGGGGACAGGGTGTTAACTATGGCTACACCTTC.

This clone was recorded once. The genes are TRBV27 and TRBJ1-2; 8 bases match TRBD1. CDR1 is MNHEY and CDR2 is SMNVEV in the germline V gene (reference sequence). J was trimmed by 2 bases and V by 4 bases; bases with no gene match: 3. The CDR3 covers 14 residues. In DNA, the CDR3 is TGTGCCAGCAGTTCCCGGACAGGGAACTATGGCTACACCTTC. Residues: CASSSRTGNYGYTF.

This clone was observed once. The V and J genes are TRBV28 and TRBJ1-5; 8 nucleotides match TRBD1. Germline CDR1 and CDR2: MDHEN and SYDVKM. The CDR3 loop spans 19 amino acids. Germline trimming cut 5 bases from V and 0 bases from J; bases unmatched to any gene: 15. The CDR3 DNA reads as TGTGCCAGCAGTACCCGGACAGGGAGGTGGGTCTATAGCAATCAGCCCCAGCATTTT. It specifies CASSTRTGRWVYSNQPQHF.

This clone was recorded once. The chain employs TRBV19 and TRBJ1-1; D not resolved. Germline assignment: CDR1 LNHDA and CDR2 SQIVND (reference sequence). This CDR3 spans 13 amino acids. The V and J ends lost 4 bases and 0 bases respectively, with 6 bases between them. The CDR3 is CASSTSVNTEAFF. CDR3 DNA sequence: TGTGCCAGTAGTACCTCGGTGAACACTGAAGCTTTCTTT. The full variable domain, completed using reference TRBV19 and TRBJ1-1, is DGGITQSPKYLFRKEGQNVTLSCEQNLNHDAMYWYRQDPGQGLRLIYYSQIVNDFQKGDIAEGYSVSREKKESFPLTVTSAQKNPTAFYLCASSTSVNTEAFFGQGTRLTVV.

The rearrangement uses TRBV18 and TRBJ2-7; D ambiguous. Germline V CDR1 and CDR2: KGHSH, LQKENI. Trimming shortened V by 2 bases and J by 5 bases, and 7 bases separated the two germline ends. This CDR3 comprises 12 residues. The CDR3 DNA sequence: TGTGCCAGCTCACCAGTGGCCAACGAGCAGTACTTC. Encoded protein: CASSPVANEQYF. Filled out from reference TRBV18 and TRBJ2-7, the complete variable domain reads NAGVMQNPRHLVRRRGQEARLRCSPMKGHSHVYWYRQLPEEGLKFMVYLQKENIIDESGMPKERFSAEFPKEGPSILRIQQVVRGDSAAYFCASSPVANEQYFGPGTRLTVT.

The chain couples TRBV27 to TRBJ2-3; 11 bases are shared with TRBD2. The V gene end was trimmed by 3 bases and the J gene end by 4 bases; junction bases not matched to a gene: 6. CDR1 and CDR2 (germline): MNHEY, SMNVEV (reference sequence). This CDR3 has 16 residues. The CDR3 protein is CASSFDSGGASDTQYF. In DNA form, the CDR3 reads TGTGCCAGCAGTTTTGATAGCGGGGGGGCTTCAGATACGCAGTATTTT.

This clone showed up just a few times. The genes are TRBV5-6 and TRBJ2-7, with D possibly matching TRBD1 (5 bases). The CDR3 sequence is 15 residues long. Trimming left V 0 bases short and J 1 base short, with 11 bases between. In germline, CDR1 is SGHDT, CDR2 YYEEEE. The CDR3 here is CASSLVGAESYEQYF. The CDR3 nucleotides are TGTGCCAGCAGCTTGGTTGGGGCCGAGTCCTACGAGCAGTACTTC.